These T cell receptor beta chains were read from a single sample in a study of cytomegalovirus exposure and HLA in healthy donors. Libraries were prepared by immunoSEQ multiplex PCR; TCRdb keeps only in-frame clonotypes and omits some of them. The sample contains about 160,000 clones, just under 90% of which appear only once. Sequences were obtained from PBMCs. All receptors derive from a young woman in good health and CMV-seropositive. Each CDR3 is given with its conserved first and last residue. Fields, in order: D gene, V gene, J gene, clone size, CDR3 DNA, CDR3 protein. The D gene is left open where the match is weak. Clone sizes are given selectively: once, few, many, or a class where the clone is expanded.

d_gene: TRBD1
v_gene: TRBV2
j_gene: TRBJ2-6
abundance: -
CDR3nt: TGTGCCAGCAGTCGGACAGGGGACGCCTCTGGGGCCAACGTCCTGACTTTC
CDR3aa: CASSRTGDASGANVLTF

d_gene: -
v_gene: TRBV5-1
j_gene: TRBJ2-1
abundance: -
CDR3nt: TGCGCCAGCACCCTAGCCCGTAGTTCCTACAATGAGCAGTTCTTC
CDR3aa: CASTLARSSYNEQFF

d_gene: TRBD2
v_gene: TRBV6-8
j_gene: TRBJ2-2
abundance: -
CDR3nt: TGTGCCAGCATGGGTTTAGGGCGGCTAGCGGGAGCGAATACCGGGGAGCTGTTTTTT
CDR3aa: CASMGLGRLAGANTGELFF

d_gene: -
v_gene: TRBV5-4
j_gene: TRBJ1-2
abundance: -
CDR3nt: TGTGCCAGCAGCTTGGCAGGGGACGTGTACTATGGCTACACCTTC
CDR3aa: CASSLAGDVYYGYTF

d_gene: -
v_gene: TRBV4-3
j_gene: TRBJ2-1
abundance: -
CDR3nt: TGCGCCAGCAGCCAAGATTCGGGAACATCATACAATGAGCAGTTCTTC
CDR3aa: CASSQDSGTSYNEQFF

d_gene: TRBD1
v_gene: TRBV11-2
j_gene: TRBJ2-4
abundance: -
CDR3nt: TGTGCCAGCTTACAGGGGGCGCCGGTCGAAAACATTCAGTACTTC
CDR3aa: CASLQGAPVENIQYF

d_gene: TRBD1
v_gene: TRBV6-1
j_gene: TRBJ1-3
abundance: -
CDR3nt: TGTGCCAGCAGCGAGGGGGCAGGGGGAAACACCATATATTTT
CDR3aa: CASSEGAGGNTIYF

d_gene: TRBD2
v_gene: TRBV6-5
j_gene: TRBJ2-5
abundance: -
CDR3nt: TGTGCCAGCAGTTACGACTGGGAGGGCCTAGAAGAGACCCAGTACTTC
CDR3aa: CASSYDWEGLEETQYF

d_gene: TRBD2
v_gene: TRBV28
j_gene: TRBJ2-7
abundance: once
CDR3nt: TGTGCCAGCAGCCTTACGCTCGGGACTAGCGGAGACGAGCAGTACTTC
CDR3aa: CASSLTLGTSGDEQYF

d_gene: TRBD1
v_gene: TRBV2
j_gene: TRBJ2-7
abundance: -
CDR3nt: TGTGCCAGCAGCGACTCCGGGACAGGAAAACGCGAGCAGTACTTC
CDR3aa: CASSDSGTGKREQYF

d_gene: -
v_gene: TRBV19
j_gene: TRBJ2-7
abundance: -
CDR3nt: TGTGCCAGTACCAGCGGAGCGTACGAGCAGTACTTC
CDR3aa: CASTSGAYEQYF

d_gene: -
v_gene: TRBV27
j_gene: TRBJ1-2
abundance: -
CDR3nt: TGTGCCAGCAGTTTGTCCGGGGACCCTACAGGGGGCTACACCTTC
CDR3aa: CASSLSGDPTGGYTF

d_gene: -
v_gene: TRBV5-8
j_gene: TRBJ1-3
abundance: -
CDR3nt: TGTGCCACCGCCTCGTGGGAAGGGGCTAGGAACACCATATATTTT
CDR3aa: CATASWEGARNTIYF

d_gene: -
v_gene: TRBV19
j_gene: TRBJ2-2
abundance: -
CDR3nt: TGTGCCAGTAGTGCTCGCAGGGGAGTGGGCGGGGAGCTGTTTTTT
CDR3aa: CASSARRGVGGELFF

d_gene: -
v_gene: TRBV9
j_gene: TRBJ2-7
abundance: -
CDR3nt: TGTGCCAGCAGCTTGTCAGCAGGGGGGCTGTACGAGCAGTACTTC
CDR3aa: CASSLSAGGLYEQYF

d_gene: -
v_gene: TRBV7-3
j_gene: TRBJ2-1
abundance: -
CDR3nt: TGTGCCAGCAGCCCTTTACAGGGATACCATGAGCAGTTCTTC
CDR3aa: CASSPLQGYHEQFF

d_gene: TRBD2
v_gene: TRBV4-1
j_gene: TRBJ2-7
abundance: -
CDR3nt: TGCGCCAGCAGCCCTTCTAGCGGAAAATACTACGAGCAGTACTTC
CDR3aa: CASSPSSGKYYEQYF

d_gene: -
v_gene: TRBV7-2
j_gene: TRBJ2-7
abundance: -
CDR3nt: TGTGCCAGCAGCTTAACTCGGTACGAGCAGTACTTC
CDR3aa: CASSLTRYEQYF

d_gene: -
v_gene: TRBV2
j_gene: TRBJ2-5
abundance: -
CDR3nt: TGTGCCAGCAGTGTGGGCGAGACCCAGTACTTC
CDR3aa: CASSVGETQYF

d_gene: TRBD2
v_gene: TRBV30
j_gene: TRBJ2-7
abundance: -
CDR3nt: TGTGCGACGGACCCTAGCGGGAACTACGAGCAGTACTTC
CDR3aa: CATDPSGNYEQYF

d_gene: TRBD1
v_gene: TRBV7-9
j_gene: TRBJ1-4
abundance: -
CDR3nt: TGTGCCAGCAGCTTTGGGGACAGGGACAATGAAAAACTGTTTTTT
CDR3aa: CASSFGDRDNEKLFF

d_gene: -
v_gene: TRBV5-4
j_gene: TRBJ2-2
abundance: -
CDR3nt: TGTGCCAGCAGCTTGGACAGGGTGAACACCGGGGAGCTGTTTTTT
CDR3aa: CASSLDRVNTGELFF

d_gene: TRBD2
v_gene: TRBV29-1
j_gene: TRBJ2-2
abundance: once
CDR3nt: TGCAGCGTTGGACTAGCGGGAGTAAGCACCGGGGAGCTGTTTTTT
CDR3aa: CSVGLAGVSTGELFF

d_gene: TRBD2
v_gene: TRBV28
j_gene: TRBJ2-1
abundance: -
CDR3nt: TGTGCCAGCACGGTGGCTAGCGGGAGTAGCGATGAGCAGTTCTTC
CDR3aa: CASTVASGSSDEQFF

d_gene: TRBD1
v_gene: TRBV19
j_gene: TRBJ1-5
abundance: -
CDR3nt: TGTGCCAGTAGTATAGTAGGGGGCACTTACAATCAGCCCCAGCATTTT
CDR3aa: CASSIVGGTYNQPQHF

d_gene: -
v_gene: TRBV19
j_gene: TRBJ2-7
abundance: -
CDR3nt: TGTGCCAGTGGGGACGGGAGCTCCTACGAGCAGTACTTC
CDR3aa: CASGDGSSYEQYF

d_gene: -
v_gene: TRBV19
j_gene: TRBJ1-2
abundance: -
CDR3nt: TGTGCCAGTAGTCCAGGGGACACCTCTAACTATGGCTACACCTTC
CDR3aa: CASSPGDTSNYGYTF

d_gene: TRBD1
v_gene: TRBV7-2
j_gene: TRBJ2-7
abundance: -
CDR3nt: TGTGCCAGCAGCTTAGGACAGGGATTCTACGAGCAGTACTTC
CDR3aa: CASSLGQGFYEQYF

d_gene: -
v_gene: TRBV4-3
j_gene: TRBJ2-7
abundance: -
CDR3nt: TGCGCCAGCAGCCAATCACCGGACAGTAGGGCGTTTCGCGAGCAGTACTTC
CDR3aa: CASSQSPDSRAFREQYF

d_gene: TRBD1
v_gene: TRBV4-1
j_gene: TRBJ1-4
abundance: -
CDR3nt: TGCGCCAGCAGCCAAGTTTTAGGACAGGGGATTAGGATAGAAAAACTGTTTTTT
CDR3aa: CASSQVLGQGIRIEKLFF

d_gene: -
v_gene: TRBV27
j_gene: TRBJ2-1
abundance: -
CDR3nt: TGTGCCAGCAGTCTCCCGGTGAGTGGTGAGCAGTTCTTC
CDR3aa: CASSLPVSGEQFF

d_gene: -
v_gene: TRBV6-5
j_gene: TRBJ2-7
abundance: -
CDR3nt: TGTGCCAGCAGTTACGGTGGGAGGAAGCAGTACTTC
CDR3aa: CASSYGGRKQYF

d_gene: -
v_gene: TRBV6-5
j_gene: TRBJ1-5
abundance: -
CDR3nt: TGTGCCAGCAGGACAGGCTATAGCAATCAGCCCCAGCATTTT
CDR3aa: CASRTGYSNQPQHF